These 11 T cell receptor beta chains were sequenced from one sample in a study of blood T cell repertoires in COVID-19. Method: immunoSEQ multiplex PCR; TCRdb's copy keeps in-frame clones and lacks some. Here the sample spans about 230,000 clones, approximately 88% being singletons. Material for sequencing was peripheral blood. The receptor source for this set is a middle-aged man with acute or convalescent COVID-19.

This clone was detected once. This chain uses TRBV5-1 with TRBJ1-5, with TRBD1 matching over 7 bases. The CDR3 totals 14 residues. After removal of 5 bases from V and 1 base from J, the junction contained 3 bases not matched to a gene. Germline CDR1 and CDR2: SGHRS and YFSETQ. DNA of the CDR3: TGCGCCAGCAGACGGGACAGCAGCAATCAGCCCCAGCATTTT. As protein: CASRRDSSNQPQHF.

This CDR3 is CASSLTENVYEQYF. CDR3 DNA: TGTGCCAGCAGCCTGACAGAGAACGTCTACGAGCAGTACTTC. The chain combines TRBV7-9 with TRBJ2-7; possible D gene TRBD1, 5 bases. The CDR3 totals 14 residues. The V gene's germline CDR1 is SEHNR and CDR2 FQNEAQ (reference sequence). Trimming took off 5 bases at V and 3 bases at J, with 14 bases between the two ends. The variable domain in full, completed from reference TRBV7-9 and TRBJ2-7, reads DTGVSQNPRHKITKRGQNVTFRCDPISEHNRLYWYRQTLGQGPEFLTYFQNEAQLEKSRLLSDRFSAERPKGSFSTLEIQRTEQGDSAMYLCASSLTENVYEQYFGPGTRLTVT.

The chain recombines TRBV7-9 with TRBJ1-2; 8 positions agree with TRBD1. Germline CDR1 SEHNR, CDR2 FQNEAQ (reference sequence). J gave up 1 base and V 4 bases, and 2 bases lay outside the gene matches. The CDR3 runs 14 residues. As DNA, the CDR3 is TGTGCCAGCAGCTCTGACAGGGGTAACTATGGCTACACCTTC. Protein: CASSSDRGNYGYTF.

In its sample, this clone was seen once. This rearrangement joins TRBV19 to TRBJ2-3; possible D gene TRBD1, 6 bases. The CDR3 sequence is 14 residues long. Trimming removed 5 bases at V and 2 bases at J, with 11 bases between. Germline lookup yields CDR1 LNHDA and CDR2 SQIVND (reference sequence). CDR3 sequence: CASSQGSFTDTQYF. The CDR3, as DNA: TGTGCCAGTAGTCAGGGGTCGTTCACAGATACGCAGTATTTT.

The chain links TRBV7-2 to TRBJ2-2, with 7 bases lining up with TRBD1. This CDR3 is 15 amino acids long. CDR1 is SGHTA and CDR2 is FQGNSA in the germline V gene. Unmatched junction bases numbered 12, after V lost 6 bases and J lost 8 bases. CDR3: CASSSYTRTGGELFF. Here the CDR3 DNA reads TGTGCCAGCAGTTCCTACACGCGGACAGGAGGGGAGCTGTTTTTT. The complete variable domain, with remaining parts taken from reference TRBV7-2 and TRBJ2-2, reads GAGVSQSPSNKVTEKGKDVELRCDPISGHTALYWYRQSLGQGLEFLIYFQGNSAPDKSGLPSDRFSAERTGGSVSTLTIQRTQQEDSAVYLCASSSYTRTGGELFFGEGSRLTVL.

This rearrangement joins TRBV27 to TRBJ2-2, with 8 bases identical to TRBD1. The CDR3 runs to 15 residues. Germline-derived CDR1 and CDR2 are MNHEY and SMNVEV (reference sequence). Trimming took 3 bases from V and 3 from J; bases not matched to a gene: 3. The CDR3 loop reads CASSLDREDTGELFF. The CDR3 nucleotides are TGTGCCAGCAGTTTGGACAGGGAGGACACCGGGGAGCTGTTTTTT.

The chain employs TRBV6-1 and TRBJ1-4; TRBD1 agrees at 7 bases. This CDR3 is built from 15 residues. Germline V gene lookup returns CDR1 MNHNS and CDR2 SASEGT. With 2 bases clipped from V and 9 bases from J, the junction kept 9 bases outside the gene matches. The chain's CDR3 is CASSELDRARQKLFF. The DNA of the CDR3 is TGTGCCAGCAGTGAACTCGACAGGGCGAGGCAAAAACTGTTTTTT.

The chain employs TRBV5-4 and TRBJ2-7; a possible D gene is TRBD1 (6 bases). The length of the CDR3 is 15 residues. V lost 3 bases, J lost 1 base, and 14 bases lay in between. CDR1 is SGHNT and CDR2 is YYREEE in the germline V gene (reference sequence). This chain's CDR3 is CASSWLGGTSYEQYF. In nucleotides, the CDR3 is TGTGCCAGCAGCTGGCTAGGGGGAACGTCCTACGAGCAGTACTTC.

The chain links TRBV19 to TRBJ1-2; possibly TRBD1 for D (6 bases). Germline V gene lookup returns CDR1 LNHDA and CDR2 SQIVND (reference sequence). This CDR3 spans 13 amino acids. V lost 6 bases to trimming and J lost 6 bases, with 14 bases between them. DNA for the CDR3: TGTGCCAGTAGACCACAGGGAAAGGATGGCTACACCTTC. It yields the protein CASRPQGKDGYTF. Combining the CDR3 with reference TRBV19 and TRBJ1-2 gives the whole variable domain DGGITQSPKYLFRKEGQNVTLSCEQNLNHDAMYWYRQDPGQGLRLIYYSQIVNDFQKGDIAEGYSVSREKKESFPLTVTSAQKNPTAFYLCASRPQGKDGYTFGSGTRLTVV.

This chain uses TRBV5-1 with TRBJ1-5; the D gene is possibly TRBD1 (6 bases). CDR1 SGHRS and CDR2 YFSETQ come from the germline V gene. Trimming removed 0 bases at V and 0 bases at J, with 16 bases between. The CDR3 extends over 18 amino acids. CDR3 nucleotide sequence: TGCGCCAGCAGCTTGGACCCACGGGACACTTATAGCAATCAGCCCCAGCATTTT. It encodes CASSLDPRDTYSNQPQHF.

This sequence joins TRBV5-1 and TRBJ1-2; D remains ambiguous. Trimming took off 2 bases at V and 3 bases at J, with 8 bases between the two ends. Looked up from germline, CDR1 is SGHRS and CDR2 is YFSETQ. The CDR3 has 13 amino acids. As DNA, the CDR3 is TGCGCCAGCAGCTTAACAGAACACTATGGCTACACCTTC. Translating gives CASSLTEHYGYTF.